This entry is about one T cell receptor (beta chain). Its matching antigen is unknown. Treatment reported: roughly 19 received Ad26.COV2.S at low or high dose, single or two shots; about 5 received placebo; per-sample allocation not given. On day 63 after the first injection, vaccine and placebo recipients gave samples. Trimming removed 1 base from V and 6 bases from J; junction bases left unmatched: 10. Germline loops: CDR1 SGHNT, CDR2 YENEEA. This CDR3 spans 17 amino acids. Produced via immunoSEQ multiplex PCR; TCRdb's table is partial and in-frame only. The repertoire holds 350,000 to 500,000 clones, around 91% seen once, with around 4.5% in the top ten. This sample was taken from a study of Ad26.COV2.S vaccination and SARS-CoV-2 variants. Whole-study findings and limits: A substantial breadth of spike-specific CD8+ and CD4+ T cell responses after vaccination has been reported.

The chain uses TRBV11-3 and TRBJ2-1; TRBD2 agrees at 9 bases. This receptor was obtained from a person aged 18 to 59 who received the Ad26.COV2.S COVID-19 vaccine or a placebo. The sample in question was peripheral blood, obtained in a trial of Ad26.COV2.S vaccine versus placebo. The CDR3, as DNA: TGTGCCAGCAGCTTAGGTAGACTAGCGGAAGGAGGCAATGAGCAGTTCTTC. Translation gives CASSLGRLAEGGNEQFF.